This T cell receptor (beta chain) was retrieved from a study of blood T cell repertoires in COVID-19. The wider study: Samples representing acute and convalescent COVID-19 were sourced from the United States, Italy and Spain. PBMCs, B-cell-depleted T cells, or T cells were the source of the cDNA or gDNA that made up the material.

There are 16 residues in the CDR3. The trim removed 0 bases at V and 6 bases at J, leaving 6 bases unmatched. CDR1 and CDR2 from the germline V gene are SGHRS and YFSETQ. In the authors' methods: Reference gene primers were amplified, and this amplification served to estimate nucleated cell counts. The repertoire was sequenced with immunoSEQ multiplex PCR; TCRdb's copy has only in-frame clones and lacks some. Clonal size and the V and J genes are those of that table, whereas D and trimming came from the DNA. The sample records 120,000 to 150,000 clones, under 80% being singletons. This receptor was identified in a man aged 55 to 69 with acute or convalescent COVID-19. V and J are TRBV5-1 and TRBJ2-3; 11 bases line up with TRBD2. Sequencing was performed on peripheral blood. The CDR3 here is CASSLGLAGLFDTQYF. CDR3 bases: TGCGCCAGCAGCTTGGGACTAGCGGGACTCTTTGATACGCAGTATTTT.